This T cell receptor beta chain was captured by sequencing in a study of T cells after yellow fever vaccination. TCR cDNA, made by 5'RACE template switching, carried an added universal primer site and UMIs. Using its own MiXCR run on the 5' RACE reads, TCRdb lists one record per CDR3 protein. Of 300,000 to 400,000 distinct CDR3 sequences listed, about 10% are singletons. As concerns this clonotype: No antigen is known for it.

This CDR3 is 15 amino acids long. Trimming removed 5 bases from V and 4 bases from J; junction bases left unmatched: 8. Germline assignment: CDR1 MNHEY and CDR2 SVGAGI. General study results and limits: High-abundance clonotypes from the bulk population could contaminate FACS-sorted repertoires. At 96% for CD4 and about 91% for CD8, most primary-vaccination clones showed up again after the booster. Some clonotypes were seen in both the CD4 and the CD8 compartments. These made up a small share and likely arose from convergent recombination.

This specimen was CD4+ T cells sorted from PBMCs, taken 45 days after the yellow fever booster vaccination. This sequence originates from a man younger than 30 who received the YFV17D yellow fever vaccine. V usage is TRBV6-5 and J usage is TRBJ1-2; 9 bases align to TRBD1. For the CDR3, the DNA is TGTGCCAGCAGTGAACCGGGACAGGGAACCTATGGCTACACCTTC. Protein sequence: CASSEPGQGTYGYTF.